These 27 T cell receptor beta chains originate from one sample sequenced in a study of blood T cell repertoires in COVID-19. The data were produced by immunoSEQ multiplex PCR, yet TCRdb's version contains in-frame clones alone and is incomplete. The sample records approximately 350,000 clones, roughly 87% being singletons. Sequences were obtained from PBMCs or T cells enriched from blood (not recorded which). These receptors were obtained from a woman aged 50 to 60 who had recovered from COVID-19.

V gene TRBV7-6 combines with J gene TRBJ1-6, with TRBD1 as a possible D gene (6 bases). Germline values: CDR1 SGHVS, CDR2 FNYEAQ. V shed 4 bases and J shed 9 bases, with 16 bases lying between them. This CDR3 is built from 15 residues. CDR3 bases: TGTGCCAGCAGCTCACCCACAGGGACGGGTTCACCCCTCCACTTT. It codes for CASSSPTGTGSPLHF.

This chain uses TRBV13 with TRBJ1-2; D call uncertain. This CDR3 is 15 amino acids long. Trimming left V 5 bases short and J 4 bases short, with 17 bases between. Per the germline V gene, CDR1 is PRHDT and CDR2 is FYEKMQ (reference sequence). The CDR3 nucleotides are TGTGCCAGCAGCCCCACCGGGAGCCCTCGCTATGGCTACACCTTC. Translation: CASSPTGSPRYGYTF.

V gene TRBV12-3 or TRBV12-4 combines with J gene TRBJ1-2, with TRBD1 as a possible D gene (5 bases). Trimming left V 4 bases short and J 7 bases short, with 13 bases between. This CDR3 is 13 amino acids long. The CDR3 protein is CASSYQKGSGYTF. The CDR3 DNA reads as TGTGCCAGCAGTTATCAAAAGGGGTCTGGCTACACCTTC.

The table lists this clone with a few counts. The chain uses TRBV2 and TRBJ1-1; D is undetermined. V was trimmed by 9 bases and J by 8 bases, leaving 10 bases between them. The germline V gene encodes CDR1 SNHLY and CDR2 FYNNEI. The CDR3 totals 10 residues. The CDR3 DNA reads TGTGCCAGAAGCCACCCCGAAGCTTTCTTT. Encoded protein: CARSHPEAFF.

The chain is built from TRBV9 and TRBJ2-7; 11 bases align to TRBD1. V lost 4 bases, J lost 6 bases, and 12 bases stayed unmatched. This CDR3 spans 16 amino acids. Germline loops: CDR1 SGDLS, CDR2 YYNGEE. This chain's CDR3 is CASSPRAGTGGPEQYF. Here the CDR3 DNA reads TGTGCCAGCAGCCCACGAGCCGGGACAGGGGGTCCCGAGCAGTACTTC.

The chain couples TRBV7-2 to TRBJ1-1; D ambiguous. Germline CDR1 reads SGHTA; CDR2 reads FQGNSA. This CDR3 comprises 16 residues. Trimming pared 6 bases from V and 5 bases from J, leaving 22 bases between. CDR3 region: CASSSMIALGVTEAFF. CDR3 in DNA: TGTGCCAGCAGTTCGATGATTGCCCTGGGCGTTACTGAAGCTTTCTTT.

The J gene is TRBJ1-1, the V gene TRBV19; possibly TRBD1 for D (5 bases). Germline V gives CDR1 LNHDA, CDR2 SQIVND (reference sequence). V lost 6 bases and J lost 4, with 12 bases in between. The CDR3 length is 13 residues. In DNA, the CDR3 is TGTGCCAGTAGCCCCAGGGAACGCACTGAAGCTTTCTTT. Amino acid sequence: CASSPRERTEAFF.

The chain links TRBV7-9 to TRBJ1-3; TRBD1 aligns across 7 bases. Germline V gives CDR1 SEHNR, CDR2 FQNEAQ (reference sequence). This CDR3 has 19 residues. The trim removed 3 bases at V and 0 bases at J, leaving 14 bases unmatched. Here the CDR3 reads CASSFVTGQSTYSGNTIYF. The CDR3, as DNA: TGTGCCAGCAGCTTTGTGACGGGACAGTCAACCTACTCTGGAAACACCATATATTTT.

The rearrangement uses TRBV18 and TRBJ2-1; 10 bases align to TRBD1. Germline CDR1 and CDR2: KGHSH and LQKENI. The CDR3 consists of 17 residues. V lost 2 bases, J lost 2 bases, and 6 bases stayed unmatched. The CDR3 sequence: CASSPFLTGGPYNEQFF. CDR3 nucleotides: TGTGCCAGCTCACCATTTTTGACAGGGGGCCCCTACAATGAGCAGTTCTTC.

The rearrangement joins TRBV5-1 to TRBJ1-1; TRBD1 matches at 7 bases. V gave up 4 bases and J gave up 2 bases; unmatched junction bases: 8. Germline V gene data show CDR1 as SGHRS and CDR2 as YFSETQ. The CDR3 consists of 15 residues. CDR3 sequence: CASSIGTAVNTEAFF. CDR3 bases: TGCGCCAGCAGCATCGGGACAGCCGTTAACACTGAAGCTTTCTTT.

The chain joins TRBV12-3 or TRBV12-4 to TRBJ2-7; weak D call: TRBD2 (6 bases). CDR3 length equals 10 residues. The V and J ends lost 6 bases and 6 bases respectively, with 6 bases between them. CDR3 amino acids: CASSGGEQYF. The CDR3 bases are TGTGCCAGCAGCGGGGGCGAGCAGTACTTC.

This clone was observed a handful of times. This rearrangement joins TRBV7-9 to TRBJ2-1, with 8 bases that match TRBD1. The CDR3 is 14 amino acids. J lost 6 bases, V lost 2 bases, and 3 bases had no gene match. Germline values: CDR1 SEHNR, CDR2 FQNEAQ (reference sequence). The CDR3: CASSLLGTGNEQFF. In DNA form, the CDR3 reads TGTGCCAGCAGCTTACTCGGGACAGGCAATGAGCAGTTCTTC. Full variable domain (missing parts from reference TRBV7-9 and TRBJ2-1): DTGVSQNPRHKITKRGQNVTFRCDPISEHNRLYWYRQTLGQGPEFLTYFQNEAQLEKSRLLSDRFSAERPKGSFSTLEIQRTEQGDSAMYLCASSLLGTGNEQFFGPGTRLTVL.

The V call is TRBV6-5, the J call TRBJ1-2, with D possibly matching TRBD1 (6 bases). Per the germline V gene, CDR1 is MNHEY and CDR2 is SVGAGI. The CDR3 contains 15 residues. The V end lost 1 base, the J end lost 8 bases, and 17 bases lay between the germline ends. This chain's CDR3 is CASSYLNRALAGYTF. The DNA for the CDR3 is TGTGCCAGCAGTTACTTGAACAGGGCATTGGCGGGCTACACCTTC.

The gene calls are TRBV7-2 and TRBJ2-1, with TRBD2 matching over 10 bases. Germline V gene data show CDR1 as SGHTA and CDR2 as FQGNSA. V shed 5 bases, J shed 5 bases, and the junction held 12 bases outside the gene matches. The CDR3 spans 17 residues. CDR3 DNA: TGTGCCAGCAGCCCACTAGCGGGGATCTTTGGGGACAATGAGCAGTTCTTC. It specifies CASSPLAGIFGDNEQFF.

This CDR3 reads CSVVGLGGVNEQFF. CDR3 nucleotide sequence: TGCAGCGTTGTCGGACTAGGGGGGGTGAATGAGCAGTTCTTC. J is TRBJ2-1 and V is TRBV29-1, with D possibly matching TRBD2 (7 bases). V lost 4 bases, J lost 7 bases, and 17 bases lay in between. The CDR3 sequence is 14 residues long. CDR1 is SQVTM, CDR2 ANQGSEA, per germline.

This chain joins TRBV19 and TRBJ1-2; tentatively, D is TRBD1 (6 bases). CDR3 length: 14 residues. Germline V lookup: CDR1 LNHDA, CDR2 SQIVND (reference sequence). The V end lost 9 bases, the J end lost 2 bases, and 16 bases lay between the germline ends. CDR3 nucleotide sequence: TGTGCCAGCAAAACAGGGCCCCCAAACTATGGCTACACCTTC. Translation gives CASKTGPPNYGYTF.

The CDR3 here is CASSSGPLADEQFF. CDR3 in DNA: TGTGCCAGCAGTTCAGGGCCTTTAGCCGATGAGCAGTTCTTC. The chain carries TRBV9 and TRBJ2-1; TRBD1 might be the D (5 bases). The V end was cut by 5 bases, the J end by 8 bases, with 17 bases between. Germline V gene data show CDR1 as SGDLS and CDR2 as YYNGEE. This CDR3 comprises 14 residues.

V usage is TRBV7-8 and J usage is TRBJ2-1; TRBD2 agrees at 10 bases. There are 17 residues in the CDR3. V lost 6 bases, J lost 3 bases, and 11 bases stayed unmatched. CDR1 is SGHVS and CDR2 is FQNEAQ in the germline V gene. CDR3 residues: CASRPVGLAEIYNEQFF. In nucleotides, the CDR3 is TGTGCCAGCAGACCCGTCGGACTAGCGGAAATCTACAATGAGCAGTTCTTC.

The rearrangement uses TRBV2 and TRBJ1-6; 7 bases fit TRBD1. In germline, CDR1 is SNHLY, CDR2 FYNNEI. Losses at the gene ends were 5 bases for V and 8 bases for J; bases not matched to a gene: 6. The CDR3 loop spans 14 amino acids. In DNA, the CDR3 is TGTGCCAGCAGTCTACGACAGGGCGATTCACCCCTCCACTTT. Its translation: CASSLRQGDSPLHF. Full variable domain (missing parts from reference TRBV2 and TRBJ1-6): EPEVTQTPSHQVTQMGQEVILRCVPISNHLYFYWYRQILGQKVEFLVSFYNNEISEKSEIFDDQFSVERPDGSNFTLKIRSTKLEDSAMYFCASSLRQGDSPLHFGNGTRLTVT.

The chain carries TRBV4-1 and TRBJ2-2; no reliable D call. Germline lookup yields CDR1 MGHRA and CDR2 YSYEKL. Trimming stripped 4 bases from V and 0 bases from J, with 9 bases between. The CDR3 totals 15 residues. CDR3 amino acids: CASSRGGANTGELFF. The CDR3 DNA reads as TGCGCCAGCAGCCGTGGCGGCGCGAACACCGGGGAGCTGTTTTTT.

The chain employs TRBV5-4 and TRBJ2-5; 9 bases align to TRBD2. Germline CDR1 is SGHNT and CDR2 is YYREEE (reference sequence). With 1 base clipped from V and 5 bases from J, the junction kept 6 bases outside the gene matches. This CDR3 has 15 residues. The CDR3 loop is CASSLSRAGGETQYF. The CDR3 DNA reads as TGTGCCAGCAGCTTGAGTAGAGCGGGAGGTGAGACCCAGTACTTC.

This clone was found a few times. This chain links TRBV5-8 with TRBJ2-7, with 12 bases lining up with TRBD2. The V segment lost 3 bases and the J segment 4 bases; nucleotides outside the gene matches: 2. Germline assignment: CDR1 SGHTS and CDR2 YDEGEE. CDR3 length equals 14 residues. CDR3 sequence reads: CASSYGTSGYEQYF. The DNA for the CDR3 is TGTGCCAGCAGCTACGGGACTAGCGGGTACGAGCAGTACTTC.

This chain joins TRBV29-1 and TRBJ2-7; TRBD2 agrees at 7 bases. The CDR3 consists of 13 residues. Germline assignment: CDR1 SQVTM and CDR2 ANQGSEA. J gave up 2 bases and V 4 bases, and 5 bases lay outside the gene matches. The CDR3 nucleotides read TGCAGCGTTGCGGGGGAGGGTCCCTACGAGCAGTACTTC. Encoded protein: CSVAGEGPYEQYF.

The chain carries TRBV27 and TRBJ1-6; D not resolved. Germline lookup yields CDR1 MNHEY and CDR2 SMNVEV (reference sequence). Trimming took 4 bases from V and 9 from J, leaving 7 bases between them. The CDR3 contains 12 residues. In DNA form, the CDR3 reads TGTGCCAGCAGTTCTGCCGGTTCACCCCTCCACTTT. It encodes CASSSAGSPLHF.

V is TRBV5-6 and J is TRBJ1-5; 9 bases map to TRBD1. Looked up from germline, CDR1 is SGHDT and CDR2 is YYEEEE. The CDR3 runs 15 residues. J gave up 4 bases and V 6 bases, and 8 bases lay outside the gene matches. In DNA, the CDR3 is TGTGCCAGCACCCCGAGGACAGGGGCAAATCAGCCCCAGCATTTT. Encoded protein: CASTPRTGANQPQHF.

This sequence joins TRBV30 and TRBJ2-7, with 11 bases that match TRBD1. CDR1 and CDR2 (germline): GTSNPN, SVGIG (reference sequence). The CDR3 contains 11 residues. Trimming removed 5 bases from V and 6 bases from J; junction bases left unmatched: 0. The CDR3 nucleotides read TGTGCCTGGGGGACAGGGGGCGAGCAGTACTTC. Encoded protein: CAWGTGGEQYF.

V and J are TRBV19 and TRBJ1-5; weak D call: TRBD1 (5 bases). The CDR3 is 15 amino acids. V dropped 3 bases and J dropped 7 bases, with 16 bases sitting between them. The germline CDR1 and CDR2 sequences are LNHDA and SQIVND (reference sequence). The CDR3 DNA is TGTGCCAGTAGTATTTCCTCGGGAGGGGAGCAGCCCCAGCATTTT. Its translation: CASSISSGGEQPQHF.